A selection of T cell receptor beta chains follows, all from one sample in a study of cytomegalovirus exposure and HLA in healthy donors. TCRdb keeps only in-frame clones here, not all; method: immunoSEQ multiplex PCR. This table has more than 95,000 clones, 65% to 85% appearing once. The specimen sequenced was PBMCs. These receptors all stem from a man aged 18 to 30 in good health and CMV-seropositive. CDR3s include the opening cysteine and the closing phenylalanine or tryptophan. D genes are given only for firm matches. Clone size, where shown, is once, few, many, or a class for clones that have expanded.

>TRBV2|NA|TRBD1|TRBJ1-1
CASPFAGTGRSTEAFF
TGTGCCAGCCCCTTCGCGGGGACAGGGCGGAGCACTGAAGCTTTCTTT
>TRBV4-3|few|NA|TRBJ1-4
CASTDRAPAGYEKLFF
TGCGCCAGCACCGACCGAGCCCCCGCAGGGTATGAAAAACTGTTTTTT
>TRBV6-1|NA|TRBD1|TRBJ1-1
CVSSEIGTGGEMNTEAFF
TGTGTCAGCAGTGAAATCGGGACAGGGGGCGAGATGAACACTGAAGCTTTCTTT
>TRBV9|NA|TRBD2|TRBJ2-7
CASSASSGSYEQYF
TGTGCCAGCAGCGCCTCTAGCGGTTCCTACGAGCAGTACTTC
>TRBV7-9|NA|NA|TRBJ1-1
CSSSLGGVPAEAFF
TGTTCCAGCAGCTTAGGGGGGGTACCGGCTGAAGCTTTCTTT
>TRBV7-9|NA|NA|TRBJ1-2
CASSPRGGRVTNYGYTF
TGTGCCAGCAGCCCAAGGGGGGGTCGAGTTACTAACTATGGCTACACCTTC
>TRBV19|NA|NA|TRBJ2-2
CASSRATDSGELFF
TGTGCCAGTTCTCGTGCGACAGATTCCGGGGAGCTGTTTTTT
>TRBV30|NA|TRBD1|TRBJ1-6
CAWETGGAGLGNSPLHF
TGTGCCTGGGAGACAGGGGGCGCAGGACTAGGAAATTCACCCCTCCACTTT
>TRBV25-1|NA|NA|TRBJ1-3
CASGGAGTLNSGNTIYF
TGTGCCAGCGGGGGTGCGGGGACCCTAAACTCCGGAAACACCATATATTTT
>TRBV6-4|NA|TRBD1|TRBJ1-6
CASRQYGTGGAYSNSPLHF
TGTGCCAGCAGGCAATACGGGACAGGGGGCGCGTATTCGAATTCACCCCTCCACTTT
>TRBV2|NA|TRBD2|TRBJ2-5
CASNRLAVMPQYF
TGTGCCAGCAATAGGCTAGCGGTTATGCCCCAGTACTTC
>TRBV6-5|NA|NA|TRBJ2-7
CASSYSSSYEQYF
TGTGCCAGCAGTTACTCGAGCTCCTACGAGCAGTACTTC
>TRBV18|NA|TRBD1|TRBJ1-3
CASSPAGTGAGNTIYF
TGTGCCAGCTCACCCGCCGGGACAGGGGCTGGAAACACCATATATTTT
>TRBV6-5|NA|NA|TRBJ2-1
CASSYSDSPNEQFF
TGTGCCAGCAGTTACTCGGACAGCCCCAATGAGCAGTTCTTC
>TRBV30|NA|NA|TRBJ2-5
CAWSVQGIEETQYF
TGTGCCTGGAGTGTACAGGGTATAGAAGAGACCCAGTACTTC
>TRBV18|NA|NA|TRBJ2-5
CASSETGQETQYF
TGTGCCAGCTCAGAGACAGGCCAAGAGACCCAGTACTTC
>TRBV7-8|NA|NA|TRBJ1-1
CASSEIPGHSNTEAFF
TGTGCCAGCAGCGAAATACCGGGACACTCGAACACTGAAGCTTTCTTT
>TRBV9|NA|NA|TRBJ1-5
CASSGTGSQPQHF
TGTGCCAGCAGCGGAACAGGGTCTCAGCCCCAGCATTTT
>TRBV25-1|NA|NA|TRBJ2-5
CASSEYGQGGETQYF
TGTGCCAGCAGTGAATACGGGCAGGGTGGAGAGACCCAGTACTTC
>TRBV7-9|few|NA|TRBJ2-7
CASSLGAGSYEQYF
TGTGCCAGCAGCTTAGGGGCAGGCTCCTACGAGCAGTACTTC
>TRBV27|NA|NA|TRBJ2-7
CASRPPGGEQYF
TGTGCCAGCCGACCTCCTGGCGGCGAGCAGTACTTC
>TRBV27|NA|TRBD2|TRBJ2-1
CASSLGLAGHNEQFF
TGTGCCAGCAGTTTAGGACTAGCGGGACACAATGAGCAGTTCTTC
>TRBV19|NA|TRBD1|TRBJ2-2
CASSGQGEAGELFF
TGTGCCAGTAGTGGACAGGGGGAGGCCGGGGAGCTGTTTTTT
>TRBV4-1|NA|TRBD2|TRBJ2-3
CASSHPGLAADTQYF
TGCGCCAGCAGCCACCCGGGACTAGCAGCAGATACGCAGTATTTT
>TRBV4-1|once|NA|TRBJ1-4
CASNQEVGVANEKLFF
TGCGCCAGCAACCAAGAGGTCGGGGTTGCTAATGAAAAACTGTTTTTT
>TRBV4-2|NA|NA|TRBJ2-1
CASSQDTGEQTSYNEQFF
TGTGCCAGCAGCCAAGATACGGGGGAGCAAACCTCCTACAATGAGCAGTTCTTC
>TRBV27|once|TRBD1|TRBJ1-2
CASSSTTDRGLGYGYTF
TGTGCCAGCAGTTCTACCACCGACAGGGGGCTCGGCTATGGCTACACCTTC
>TRBV5-1|NA|TRBD2|TRBJ2-2
CASSFSALRGGPPGELFF
TGCGCCAGCAGCTTTTCTGCCCTACGGGGGGGCCCCCCCGGGGAGCTGTTTTTT
>TRBV5-6|NA|NA|TRBJ2-7
CASSSITNQGFLPYEQYF
TGTGCCAGCAGCTCAATTACTAACCAGGGTTTCCTACCCTACGAGCAGTACTTC
>TRBV18|once|NA|TRBJ1-2
CASSLNPTGNYGYTF
TGTGCCAGCTCACTAAATCCAACAGGGAACTATGGCTACACCTTC
>TRBV7-2|NA|TRBD2|TRBJ2-1
CASSFGGDNEQFF
TGTGCCAGCAGTTTCGGGGGGGACAATGAGCAGTTCTTC
>TRBV4-3|NA|TRBD2|TRBJ2-1
CASSPRHSGGLYNEQFF
TGCGCCAGCAGCCCCCGACACAGCGGGGGGCTTTACAATGAGCAGTTCTTC
>TRBV11-2|NA|NA|TRBJ2-2
CASSLDRSGVTGELFF
TGTGCCAGCAGCTTAGATCGCTCAGGGGTAACCGGGGAGCTGTTTTTT
>TRBV11-2|NA|TRBD1|TRBJ1-5
CASSLGGGADGQPQHF
TGTGCCAGCAGCTTAGGAGGGGGCGCGGATGGTCAGCCCCAGCATTTT
>TRBV27|NA|NA|TRBJ1-5
CASSLRSNQPQHF
TGTGCCAGCAGTTTACGGAGCAATCAGCCCCAGCATTTT
>TRBV5-1|NA|NA|TRBJ2-5
CASQGGVANWETQYF
TGCGCCAGCCAAGGCGGGGTGGCCAATTGGGAGACCCAGTACTTC
>TRBV27|NA|NA|TRBJ2-5
CASSPDRGETQYF
TGTGCCAGCAGTCCGGACCGGGGAGAGACCCAGTACTTC
>TRBV11-2|NA|TRBD1|TRBJ2-3
CASSLEQGFLVGRTDTQYF
TGTGCCAGCAGCTTAGAACAGGGGTTTCTAGTCGGTCGCACAGATACGCAGTATTTT
>TRBV7-7|NA|NA|TRBJ2-5
CASSLATEETQYF
TGTGCCAGCAGCTTAGCCACGGAAGAGACCCAGTACTTC
>TRBV5-6|NA|NA|TRBJ1-6
CASSLGVSPLHF
TGTGCCAGCAGCTTGGGCGTTTCACCCCTCCACTTT
>TRBV11-3|NA|TRBD2|TRBJ2-7
CASSLVPRSGRQTYEQYF
TGTGCCAGCAGCTTAGTACCCCGTAGCGGGAGGCAAACCTACGAGCAGTACTTC
>TRBV19|NA|NA|TRBJ1-4
CASSISQSRNELFF
TGTGCCAGTAGTATTAGCCAATCCCGAAACGAACTGTTTTTT
>TRBV6-5|NA|NA|TRBJ2-1
CASSYSPESGNEQFF
TGTGCCAGCAGTTACTCGCCAGAAAGTGGCAATGAGCAGTTCTTC
>TRBV7-2|NA|TRBD1|TRBJ2-7
CASSFPTGGGEQYF
TGTGCCAGCAGCTTCCCCACAGGGGGCGGCGAGCAGTACTTC
>TRBV10-3|few|NA|TRBJ2-4
CATSEARGNIQYF
TGTGCCACTAGTGAGGCCCGGGGAAACATTCAGTACTTC
>TRBV19|few|TRBD1|TRBJ1-1
CASKTGLLTEAFF
TGTGCCAGTAAGACAGGGCTCCTCACTGAAGCTTTCTTT
>TRBV5-5|few|TRBD1|TRBJ1-2
CASSLRQGARILGSEGYTF
TGTGCCAGCAGCTTGAGGCAGGGGGCGCGAATTTTAGGGTCAGAAGGCTACACCTTC
>TRBV10-3|NA|NA|TRBJ1-2
CAISESVGRASYGYTF
TGTGCCATCAGTGAGTCCGTGGGGAGGGCGAGCTATGGCTACACCTTC
>TRBV5-1|NA|TRBD2|TRBJ2-5
CASRVSAAGGGETQYF
TGCGCCAGCAGAGTCTCGGCGGCGGGAGGTGGGGAGACCCAGTACTTC